The rows below give T cell receptor beta chains drawn from one sample of a study of cytomegalovirus exposure and HLA in healthy donors. The table came from immunoSEQ multiplex PCR; TCRdb's copy has only in-frame clones and leaves some out. The table lists some 180,000 clones, around three quarters of them singletons. Sequencing was done on a sample of PBMCs. Every receptor here comes from a woman between 25 and 40 years old in good health and CMV-seronegative. Each CDR3 is given with its conserved first and last residue. The D gene is left open where the match is weak. Clone size is not always given. Where it is, it says once, few, many or a class for expanded clones.

v_gene	abundance	j_gene	d_gene	CDR3nt	CDR3aa
TRBV5-4	.	TRBJ1-6	.	TGTGCCAGCAGCTTGGTGGGGGGAAGCTTATATTCACCCCTCCACTTT	CASSLVGGSLYSPLHF
TRBV6-6	.	TRBJ1-5	TRBD1	TGTGCCAGCAGTTACCCCGGGACAGGCAATCAGCCCCAGCATTTT	CASSYPGTGNQPQHF
TRBV6-1	.	TRBJ2-7	TRBD2	TGTGCCAGCAGGGACAGCGGGGGCTACTACGAGCAGTACTTC	CASRDSGGYYEQYF
TRBV19	once	TRBJ2-1	.	TGTGCCAGTAGTATAATGGTGCAGGGCCTTAACAATGAGCAGTTCTTC	CASSIMVQGLNNEQFF
TRBV19	.	TRBJ2-5	.	TGTGCCAGTAGTCGGGGACAAGAGACCCAGTACTTC	CASSRGQETQYF
TRBV10-2	.	TRBJ2-1	.	TGCGCCAGCAGTGAGTTTGGCGGGCCGGCCTACAATGAGCAGTTCTTC	CASSEFGGPAYNEQFF
TRBV7-9	.	TRBJ1-1	.	TGTGCCAGCAGCTTGGGAGGCCTGAACACTGAAGCTTTCTTT	CASSLGGLNTEAFF
TRBV5-4	.	TRBJ2-3	TRBD2	TGTGCCAGCAGCTCGCCGAATCCGGGACTAGGCACAGATACGCAGTATTTT	CASSSPNPGLGTDTQYF
TRBV7-9	.	TRBJ1-3	.	TGTGCCAGCCCCCGAACAGCTCCTGGAAACACCATATATTTT	CASPRTAPGNTIYF
TRBV15	.	TRBJ2-7	TRBD1	TGTGCCACCAGCACCGGGACAGGGTTTTTCCGGGGCACCTACGAGCAGTACTTC	CATSTGTGFFRGTYEQYF
TRBV7-2	.	TRBJ2-2	.	TGTGCCAGCAGCTTCACAGGATTCACCGGGGAGCTGTTTTTT	CASSFTGFTGELFF
TRBV2	.	TRBJ2-3	TRBD1	TGTGCCAGCAACAGGGGCGGGGATACGCAGTATTTT	CASNRGGDTQYF
TRBV14	.	TRBJ2-3	TRBD2	TGTGCCAGCAGCCATCACGTCGGGACTATCATCAATACGCAGTATTTT	CASSHHVGTIINTQYF
TRBV7-2	.	TRBJ1-5	.	TGTGCCAGCAGCTTTCGGGATGGGAATCAGCCCCAGCATTTT	CASSFRDGNQPQHF
TRBV7-8	once	TRBJ1-4	TRBD1	TGTGCCAGCAGCTTAGGACAGGGGGGTGAAAAACTGTTTTTT	CASSLGQGGEKLFF
TRBV19	.	TRBJ1-5	.	TGTGCCAGCGGAGGGGTGGGCCAGCCCCAGCATTTT	CASGGVGQPQHF
TRBV18	.	TRBJ1-1	.	TGTGCCAGCTCACCACAGACACGGAAAGCTTTCTTT	CASSPQTRKAFF
TRBV5-6	few	TRBJ2-3	.	TGTGCCAGCAGCTTGGTCGGGACTAGCACAGATACGCAGTATTTT	CASSLVGTSTDTQYF
TRBV7-9	.	TRBJ2-1	TRBD2	TGTGCCAGCACCCACCGCGGAGGGGGACTAGCGGAGTACAATGAGCAGTTCTTC	CASTHRGGGLAEYNEQFF
TRBV7-8	.	TRBJ1-5	.	TGTGCCAGCAGCAACCGACAGGAAAAGGACAATCAGCCCCAGCATTTT	CASSNRQEKDNQPQHF
TRBV7-6	.	TRBJ1-1	.	TGTGCCAGCAGCTTAGGGACAGAAGTGAACACTGAAGCTTTCTTT	CASSLGTEVNTEAFF
TRBV7-2	once	TRBJ1-4	TRBD1	TGTGCCAGCAGCCCTGGCAACCCCTTTAACGACAGGGGAGAAGAAAAACTGTTTTTT	CASSPGNPFNDRGEEKLFF
TRBV5-1	.	TRBJ2-7	.	TGCGCCAGCAGCCCTAAGGGCAGGGACTACGAGCAGTACTTC	CASSPKGRDYEQYF
TRBV28	.	TRBJ1-1	.	TGTGCCAGCAGTTTACCTCAGGTCCCTTCCGCTTTCTTT	CASSLPQVPSAFF
TRBV5-1	once	TRBJ1-2	TRBD1	TGCGCCAGCAGCGTGGGACAGGGGGTTCCCGAGGGGGGCTACACCTTC	CASSVGQGVPEGGYTF
TRBV30	.	TRBJ1-1	.	TGTGCCTGGAGTGTACAAAACAGTGAAGCTTTCTTT	CAWSVQNSEAFF
TRBV9	.	TRBJ2-1	.	TGTGCCAGCAGCACTGGGGGCGCTTATAATGAGCAGTTCTTC	CASSTGGAYNEQFF
TRBV4-1	.	TRBJ2-7	TRBD2	TGCGCCAGCAGCCTCCTCCGCGGGGGGTTTTACGAGCAGTACTTC	CASSLLRGGFYEQYF
TRBV5-6	.	TRBJ2-3	.	TGTGCCAGCAGCCCCCTCCCCGTGGGGGGTCTTAGCTATACGCAGTATTTT	CASSPLPVGGLSYTQYF
TRBV4-1	.	TRBJ1-1	.	TGCGCCAGCAGCTCAGGAACACACACTGAAGCTTTCTTT	CASSSGTHTEAFF
TRBV4-2	.	TRBJ2-1	.	TGTGCCAGCAGCCAAGACGCCCTAGGTCTCAATGAGCAGTTCTTC	CASSQDALGLNEQFF
TRBV9	.	TRBJ2-2	.	TGTGCCAGCAGCGTAGCTACAGGGAACACCGGGGAGCTGTTTTTT	CASSVATGNTGELFF
TRBV7-9	few	TRBJ1-2	.	TGTGCCAGCAGCTTAGTATCCGAGAACGATGGCTACACCTTC	CASSLVSENDGYTF
TRBV6-5	.	TRBJ2-7	TRBD1	TGTGCCAGCAGGATACCGGGACAGAGCTCCTACGAGCAGTACTTC	CASRIPGQSSYEQYF
TRBV2	once	TRBJ2-3	.	TGTGCCAGCAGTGAAAGAGAGGGTACGGTTAGCACAGATACGCAGTATTTT	CASSEREGTVSTDTQYF
TRBV2	.	TRBJ2-7	TRBD1	TGTGCCCTACAGGGGGCGGGTTACGAGCAGTACTTC	CALQGAGYEQYF
TRBV5-1	.	TRBJ1-4	TRBD1	TGCGCCAGCAGCCTTTACGGACAGGGGGACGAAAAACTGTTTTTT	CASSLYGQGDEKLFF
TRBV19	.	TRBJ2-1	.	TGTGCCAGTAGTGTACACGGGGGTCGGGAGCAGTTCTTC	CASSVHGGREQFF
TRBV7-6	once	TRBJ2-7	TRBD2	TGTGCCAGCAGCTTAAGCGGGGGGGCTTCCGAGCAGTACTTC	CASSLSGGASEQYF
TRBV4-2	.	TRBJ2-5	TRBD2	TGTGCCAGCAGCCCTTTGACTAGCGGGGGGGCCTTGGGTCAAGAGACCCAGTACTTC	CASSPLTSGGALGQETQYF
TRBV7-9	.	TRBJ2-7	.	TGTGCCAGCAGCTTAGCGGGGCCCGAGCAGTACTTC	CASSLAGPEQYF
TRBV18	.	TRBJ1-5	TRBD1	TGTGCCAGCTCTCGACAGGGAGATCAGCCCCAGCATTTT	CASSRQGDQPQHF
TRBV11-2	.	TRBJ2-3	TRBD2	TGTGCCAGCAGCCCCCCTTTTCTTAGCCGGGGGGGCTTGACAGATACGCAGTATTTT	CASSPPFLSRGGLTDTQYF
TRBV29-1	.	TRBJ1-2	.	TGCAGCGTTGGTCAACAGAGCAACTATGGCTACACCTTC	CSVGQQSNYGYTF
TRBV19	many	TRBJ2-2	TRBD1	TGTGCCAGTAGTCTACACGGGACAGGGTCGTTGTTTTTT	CASSLHGTGSLFF
TRBV7-2	.	TRBJ2-3	.	TGTGCCAGCAGCTTGCAGGCCAATACGCAGTATTTT	CASSLQANTQYF
TRBV27	.	TRBJ2-5	TRBD2	TGTGCCAGCAGTCGACACGGGGGGAAAGAGACCCAGTACTTC	CASSRHGGKETQYF
TRBV29-1	.	TRBJ2-6	.	TGCAGCGCCCGGGGGAGCTCTGGGGCCAACGTCCTGACTTTC	CSARGSSGANVLTF
TRBV6-1	few	TRBJ1-1	TRBD1	TGTGCCAGCAGGGGACAGCCGAACACTGAAGCTTTCTTT	CASRGQPNTEAFF
TRBV4-3	.	TRBJ1-4	.	TGCGCCAGCAGCCTCCTGACGGGGGCAACTAATGAAAAACTGTTTTTT	CASSLLTGATNEKLFF
TRBV7-9	.	TRBJ2-2	TRBD2	TGTGCCAGCAGCGCGGGGGCCGGGGAGCTGTTTTTT	CASSAGAGELFF
TRBV10-3	.	TRBJ2-7	TRBD2	TGTGCCATCAGTGTCGGGGGGTCCTACGAGCAGTACTTC	CAISVGGSYEQYF
TRBV19	.	TRBJ1-2	.	TGTGCCAGTAGTATTATCGGGAACTATGGCTACACCTTC	CASSIIGNYGYTF
TRBV11-2	.	TRBJ1-1	.	TGTGCCAGCAGCTTAGCAGGGGCTGAAGCTTTCTTT	CASSLAGAEAFF
TRBV19	.	TRBJ1-5	TRBD1	TGTGCCAGTAGTCCGGGACAGGGCAATCAGCCCCAGCATTTT	CASSPGQGNQPQHF
TRBV1	.	TRBJ1-6	.	TGCACCAGCAGCCAAGATAGGAGAATCCCGCCCCTCCACTTT	CTSSQDRRIPPLHF